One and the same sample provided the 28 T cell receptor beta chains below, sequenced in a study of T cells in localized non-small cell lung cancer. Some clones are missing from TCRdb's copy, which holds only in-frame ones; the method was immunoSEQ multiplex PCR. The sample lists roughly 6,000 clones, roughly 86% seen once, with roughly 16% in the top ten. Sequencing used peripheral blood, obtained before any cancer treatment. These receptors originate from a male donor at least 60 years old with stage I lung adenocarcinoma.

The CDR3, as DNA: TGTGCCAGCAGTTGGACAGCTAGCAATCAGCCCCAGCATTTT. It is translated as CASSWTASNQPQHF. This chain uses TRBV6-5 with TRBJ1-5, with a tentative D call TRBD1 (6 bases). CDR3 length: 14 amino acids. V lost 4 bases and J lost 0, with 7 bases in between. CDR1 MNHEY and CDR2 SVGAGI come from the germline V gene.

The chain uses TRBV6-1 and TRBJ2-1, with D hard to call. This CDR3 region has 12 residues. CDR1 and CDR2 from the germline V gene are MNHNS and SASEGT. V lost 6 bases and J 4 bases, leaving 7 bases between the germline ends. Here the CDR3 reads CASRAGYNEQFF. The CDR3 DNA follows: TGTGCCAGCAGAGCCGGGTACAATGAGCAGTTCTTC.

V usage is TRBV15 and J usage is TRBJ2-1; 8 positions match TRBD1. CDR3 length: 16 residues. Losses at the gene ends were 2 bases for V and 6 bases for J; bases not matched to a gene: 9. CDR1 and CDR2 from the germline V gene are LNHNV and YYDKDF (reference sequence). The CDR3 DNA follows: TGTGCCACCAGCAGACCTAAGGGACAGGTCCTCAATGAGCAGTTCTTC. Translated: CATSRPKGQVLNEQFF.

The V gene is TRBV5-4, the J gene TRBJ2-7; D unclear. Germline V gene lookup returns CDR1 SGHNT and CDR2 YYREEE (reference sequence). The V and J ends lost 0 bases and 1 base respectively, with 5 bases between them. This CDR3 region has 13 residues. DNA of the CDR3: TGTGCCAGCAGCTTGGAGCTTTCCTACGAGCAGTACGTC. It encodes CASSLELSYEQYV.

CDR3 protein: CASSPTTGTGRPEAFF. The CDR3 bases are TGTGCCAGCAGCCCTACGACGGGGACGGGGAGGCCTGAAGCTTTCTTT. This rearrangement joins TRBV11-2 to TRBJ1-1; D perhaps matches TRBD1 (5 bases). CDR1 is SGHAT and CDR2 is FQNNGV in the germline V gene. Trimming pared 5 bases from V and 6 bases from J, leaving 22 bases between. The CDR3 covers 16 residues.

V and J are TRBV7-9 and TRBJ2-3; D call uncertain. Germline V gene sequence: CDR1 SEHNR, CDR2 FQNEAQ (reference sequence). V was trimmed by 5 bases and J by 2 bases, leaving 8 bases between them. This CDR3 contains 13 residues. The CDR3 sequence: CASSDITTDTQYF. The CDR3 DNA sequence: TGTGCCAGCAGCGACATAACCACAGATACGCAGTATTTT.

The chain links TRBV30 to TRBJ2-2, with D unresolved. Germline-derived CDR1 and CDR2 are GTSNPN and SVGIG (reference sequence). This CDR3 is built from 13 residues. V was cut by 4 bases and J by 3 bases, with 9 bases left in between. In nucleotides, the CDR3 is TGTGCCTGGACCAACGGATACACCGGGGAGCTGTTTTTT. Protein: CAWTNGYTGELFF.

CDR3 bases: TGCGCCAGCAGCCAAGACCAGGTGAGGAACACTGAAGCTTTCTTT. It codes for CASSQDQVRNTEAFF. The chain is built from TRBV4-1 and TRBJ1-1; D is ambiguous. V dropped 0 bases and J dropped 1 base, with 9 bases sitting between them. This CDR3 region has 15 residues. Germline V CDR1 and CDR2: MGHRA, YSYEKL.

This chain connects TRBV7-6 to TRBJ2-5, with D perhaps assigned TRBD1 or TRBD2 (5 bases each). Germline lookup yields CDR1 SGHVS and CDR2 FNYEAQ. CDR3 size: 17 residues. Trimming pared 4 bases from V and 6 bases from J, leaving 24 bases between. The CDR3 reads CASSSPVNGTSDQTQYF. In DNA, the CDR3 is TGTGCCAGCAGCTCGCCCGTTAACGGGACCAGCGATCAGACCCAGTACTTC.

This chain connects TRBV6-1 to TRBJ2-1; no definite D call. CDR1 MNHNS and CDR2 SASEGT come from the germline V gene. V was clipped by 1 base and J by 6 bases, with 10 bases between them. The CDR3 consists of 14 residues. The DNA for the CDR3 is TGTGCCAGCAGTGAAGAGAGGACGGGCAATGAGCAGTTCTTC. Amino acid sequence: CASSEERTGNEQFF.

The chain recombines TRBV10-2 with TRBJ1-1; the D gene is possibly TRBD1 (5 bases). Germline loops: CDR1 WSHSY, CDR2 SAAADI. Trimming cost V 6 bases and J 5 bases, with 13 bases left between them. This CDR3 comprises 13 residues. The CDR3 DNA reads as TGCGCCAGCAGGTGGGGGGTTGGGACTGAAGCTTTCTTT. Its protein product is CASRWGVGTEAFF.

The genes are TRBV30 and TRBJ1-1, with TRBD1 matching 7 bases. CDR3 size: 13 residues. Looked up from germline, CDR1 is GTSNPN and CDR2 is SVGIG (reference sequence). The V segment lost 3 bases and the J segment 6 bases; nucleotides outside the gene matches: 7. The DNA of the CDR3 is TGTGCCTGGAGCGTAAAGGGGGCGGCTGAAGCTTTCTTT. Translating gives CAWSVKGAAEAFF. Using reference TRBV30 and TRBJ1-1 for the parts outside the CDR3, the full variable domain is SQTIHQWPATLVQPVGSPLSLECTVEGTSNPNLYWYRQAAGRGLQLLFYSVGIGQISSEVPQNLSASRPQDRQFILSSKKLLLSDSGFYLCAWSVKGAAEAFFGQGTRLTVV.

This CDR3 reads CASSPRGGQTTAAGYTF. In DNA, the CDR3 is TGTGCCAGCAGCCCTAGGGGGGGTCAGACTACTGCGGCTGGCTACACCTTC. The V call is TRBV9, the J call TRBJ1-2; weak D call: TRBD1 (6 bases). This CDR3 region has 17 residues. Germline loops: CDR1 SGDLS, CDR2 YYNGEE. The V and J ends lost 4 bases and 7 bases respectively, with 26 bases between them.

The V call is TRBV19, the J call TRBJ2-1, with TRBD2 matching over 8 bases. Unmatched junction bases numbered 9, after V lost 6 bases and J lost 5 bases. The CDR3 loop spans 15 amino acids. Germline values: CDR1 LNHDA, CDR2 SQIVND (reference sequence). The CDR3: CASSQAGTRDNEQFF. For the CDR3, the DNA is TGTGCCAGTAGCCAAGCCGGGACTAGGGACAATGAGCAGTTCTTC.

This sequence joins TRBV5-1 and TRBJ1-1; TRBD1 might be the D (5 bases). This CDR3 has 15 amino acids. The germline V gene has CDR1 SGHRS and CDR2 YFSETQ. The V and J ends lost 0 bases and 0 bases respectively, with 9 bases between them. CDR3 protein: CASSLVTDMNTEAFF. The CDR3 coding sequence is TGCGCCAGCAGCTTGGTGACAGACATGAACACTGAAGCTTTCTTT.

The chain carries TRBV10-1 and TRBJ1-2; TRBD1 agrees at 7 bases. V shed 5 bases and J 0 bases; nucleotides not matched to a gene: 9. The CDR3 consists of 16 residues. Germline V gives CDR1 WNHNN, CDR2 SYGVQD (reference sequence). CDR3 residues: CASSQHRGPANYGYTF. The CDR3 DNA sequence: TGCGCCAGCAGTCAACACAGGGGACCAGCTAACTATGGCTACACCTTC.

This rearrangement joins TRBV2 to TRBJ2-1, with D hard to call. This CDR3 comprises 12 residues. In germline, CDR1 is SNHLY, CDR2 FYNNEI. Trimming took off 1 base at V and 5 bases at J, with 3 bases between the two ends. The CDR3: CASSEGNNEQFF. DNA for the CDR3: TGTGCCAGCAGTGAAGGGAACAATGAGCAGTTCTTC.

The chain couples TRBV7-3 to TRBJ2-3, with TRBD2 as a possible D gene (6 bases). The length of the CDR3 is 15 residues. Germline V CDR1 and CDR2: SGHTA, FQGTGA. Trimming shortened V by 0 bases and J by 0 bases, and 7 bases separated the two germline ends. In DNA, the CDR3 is TGTGCCAGCAGCTTAACGGCGGGGAGCACAGATACGCAGTATTTT. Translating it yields CASSLTAGSTDTQYF.

CDR3 residues: CASSDRTGYGYTF. In DNA form, the CDR3 reads TGTGCCAGCAGTGACAGGACAGGGTATGGCTACACCTTC. The rearrangement joins TRBV25-1 to TRBJ1-2; 8 nucleotides match TRBD1. This CDR3 has 13 amino acids. The V gene's germline CDR1 is MGHDK and CDR2 SYGVNS. J was trimmed by 5 bases and V by 3 bases; bases with no gene match: 2.

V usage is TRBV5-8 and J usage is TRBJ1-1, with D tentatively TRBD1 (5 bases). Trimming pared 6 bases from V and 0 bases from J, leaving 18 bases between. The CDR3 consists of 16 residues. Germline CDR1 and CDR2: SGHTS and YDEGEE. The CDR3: CASTFTRGFLNTEAFF. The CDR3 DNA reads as TGTGCCAGCACCTTTACGAGGGGTTTTTTGAACACTGAAGCTTTCTTT. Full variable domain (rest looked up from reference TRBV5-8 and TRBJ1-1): EAGVTQSPTHLIKTRGQQATLRCSPISGHTSVYWYQQALGLGLQFLLWYDEGEERNRGNFPPRFSGRQFPNYSSELNVNALELEDSALYLCASTFTRGFLNTEAFFGQGTRLTVV.

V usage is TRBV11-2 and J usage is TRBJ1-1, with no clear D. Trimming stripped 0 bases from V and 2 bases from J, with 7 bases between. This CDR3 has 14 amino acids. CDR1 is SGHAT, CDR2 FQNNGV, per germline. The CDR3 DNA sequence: TGTGCCAGCAGCTTAGAGGGCCCAAACACTGAAGCTTTCTTT. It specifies CASSLEGPNTEAFF.

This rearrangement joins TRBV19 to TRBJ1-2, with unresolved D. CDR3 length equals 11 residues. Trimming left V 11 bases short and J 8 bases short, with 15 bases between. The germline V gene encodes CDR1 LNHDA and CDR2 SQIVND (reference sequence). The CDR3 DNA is TGTGCCTTAAAGTCTGTGGAGGGCTACACCTTC. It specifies CALKSVEGYTF.

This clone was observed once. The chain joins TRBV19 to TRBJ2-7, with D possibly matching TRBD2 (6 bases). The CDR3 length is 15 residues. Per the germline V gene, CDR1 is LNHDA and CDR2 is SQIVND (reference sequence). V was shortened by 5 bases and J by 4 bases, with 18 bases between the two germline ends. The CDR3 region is CASSPSRWEAYEQYF. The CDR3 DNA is TGTGCCAGTAGTCCAAGTAGGTGGGAGGCTTACGAGCAGTACTTC.

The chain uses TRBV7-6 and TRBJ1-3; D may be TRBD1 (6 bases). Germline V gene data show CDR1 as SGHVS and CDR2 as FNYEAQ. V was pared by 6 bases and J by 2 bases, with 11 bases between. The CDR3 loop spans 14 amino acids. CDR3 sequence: CASREQGPGNTIYF. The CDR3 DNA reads TGTGCCAGCAGGGAGCAGGGGCCTGGAAACACCATATATTTT.

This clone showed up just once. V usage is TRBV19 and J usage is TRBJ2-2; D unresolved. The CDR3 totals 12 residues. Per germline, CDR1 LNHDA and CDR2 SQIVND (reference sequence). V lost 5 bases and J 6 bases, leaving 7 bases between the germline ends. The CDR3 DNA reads TGTGCCAGTAGTCCTCTGTCCGGGGAGCTGTTTTTT. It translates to CASSPLSGELFF.

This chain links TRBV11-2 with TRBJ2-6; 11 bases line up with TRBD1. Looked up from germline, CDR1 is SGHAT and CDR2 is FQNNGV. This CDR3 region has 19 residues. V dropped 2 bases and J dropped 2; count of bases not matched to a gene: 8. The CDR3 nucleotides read TGTGCCAGCAGCTTAATAGGGGGACAGGGGGGCGCTGGGGCCAACGTCCTGACTTTC. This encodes CASSLIGGQGGAGANVLTF.

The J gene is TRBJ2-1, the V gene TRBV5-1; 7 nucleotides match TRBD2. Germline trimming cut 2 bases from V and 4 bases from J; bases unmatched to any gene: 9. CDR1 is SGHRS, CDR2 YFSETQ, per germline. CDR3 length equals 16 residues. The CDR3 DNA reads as TGCGCCAGCAGCTTACAAGGGAGTAGCGGGTACAATGAGCAGTTCTTC. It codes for CASSLQGSSGYNEQFF.

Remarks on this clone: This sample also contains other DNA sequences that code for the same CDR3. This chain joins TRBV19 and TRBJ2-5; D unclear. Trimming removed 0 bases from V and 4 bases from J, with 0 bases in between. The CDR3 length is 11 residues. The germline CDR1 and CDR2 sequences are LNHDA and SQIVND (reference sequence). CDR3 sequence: CASSIEETQYF. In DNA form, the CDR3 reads TGTGCCAGTAGTATAGAAGAGACCCAGTACTTC.